This T cell receptor beta chain originates from a study of metastatic and nonmetastatic thyroid tumors (dated by TCRdb to the early 2020s). Concerning the study at large: The researchers compared repertoires between peripheral blood samples and tumor or nodule tissue samples from patients with malignant or benign thyroid disease. General study outcomes and caveats: In both blood and tumor samples, TCR beta diversity was reported to be significantly higher in malignant tumors than in benign nodules.

None of the patients had been given any treatment before thyroid surgery. Using T-cell receptor beta sequencing, the study looked back at clinical samples from patients collected from about 2012 to 2018. Libraries were prepared through PCR. The data were produced on an Illumina HiSeq 4000. High-throughput sequencing was used to profile the CDR3 region of the TCR beta-chain in every patient. The authors' analysis ran thus. Drawing on CDR3 differences between clinicopathological groups, the researchers built a classifier meant to tell apart patients with distant-metastatic papillary thyroid cancer. Repertoire diversity was assessed with the Shannon index, and tumor-blood repertoire similarity with the Morisita-Horn index. Using fastp at Q25 and MiXCR, TCRdb reprocessed the public reads and kept productive beta chains. TCRdb's processing, not the study's, gives the V and J calls here. Counted in this sample were tens of thousands of clones; around a quarter of them appeared once. The top ten clonotypes cover 2% to 3% of the sample.

Ten or more counts support this clone. The clone's antigen remains unknown. No much larger clone exists at a distance of one base, and base qualities are not known. The source is a female donor with papillary thyroid cancer or a benign thyroid nodule (not recorded which). Some clones in this sample may be carry-over from other donors' samples. Specimen: blood.

The DNA is TGTGCCAGCTCACCATATTCGGGACAGGTAGGGACTCAGCCCCAGCATTTT. This sequence encodes CASSPYSGQVGTQPQHF. The rearranged chain carries TRBV18 and TRBJ1-5; TRBD1 agrees with 8 junctional bases. Trimming accounts for 2 bases at V and 6 bases at J, while the number of junction bases matched to no gene is 12. From a lookup of the germline V gene, CDR1 and CDR2 are KGHSH and LQKENI. The CDR3 contains 17 residues, cysteine and phenylalanine counted. Only CDR3 DNA remains: 51 bases, in frame from the first base.